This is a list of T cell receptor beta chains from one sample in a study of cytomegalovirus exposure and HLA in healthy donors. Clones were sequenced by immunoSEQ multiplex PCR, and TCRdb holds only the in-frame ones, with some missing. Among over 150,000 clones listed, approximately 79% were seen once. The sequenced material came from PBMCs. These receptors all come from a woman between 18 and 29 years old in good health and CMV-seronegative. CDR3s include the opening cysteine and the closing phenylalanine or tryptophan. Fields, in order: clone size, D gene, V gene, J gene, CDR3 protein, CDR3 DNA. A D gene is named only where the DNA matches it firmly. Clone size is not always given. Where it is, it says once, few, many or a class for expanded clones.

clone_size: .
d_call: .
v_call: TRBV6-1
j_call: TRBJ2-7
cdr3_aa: CASSGRPDYEQYF
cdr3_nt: TGTGCCAGCAGTGGGAGGCCCGACTACGAGCAGTACTTC

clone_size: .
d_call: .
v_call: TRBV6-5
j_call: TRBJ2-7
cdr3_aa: CASSYYSGDLSYEQYF
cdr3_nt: TGTGCCAGCAGTTACTATTCGGGAGACCTTTCCTACGAGCAGTACTTC

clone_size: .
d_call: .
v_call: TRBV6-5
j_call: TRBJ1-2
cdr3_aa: CASSFSRAGAGGYTF
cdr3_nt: TGTGCCAGCAGTTTTTCGCGGGCGGGGGCCGGTGGCTACACCTTC

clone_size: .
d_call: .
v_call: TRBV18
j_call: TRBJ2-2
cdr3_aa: CASSPRNKLNLPGPRDSGELFF
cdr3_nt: TGTGCCAGCTCACCCAGAAATAAGCTAAATTTACCGGGACCAAGGGACTCCGGGGAGCTGTTTTTT

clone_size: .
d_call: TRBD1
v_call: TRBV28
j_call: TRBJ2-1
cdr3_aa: CASSRGGFEQFF
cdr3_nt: TGTGCCAGCAGTCGAGGGGGCTTTGAGCAGTTCTTC

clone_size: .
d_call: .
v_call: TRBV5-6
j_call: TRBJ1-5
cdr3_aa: CASSLGFAPGPQHF
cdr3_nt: TGTGCCAGCAGCTTGGGGTTTGCCCCGGGGCCCCAGCATTTT

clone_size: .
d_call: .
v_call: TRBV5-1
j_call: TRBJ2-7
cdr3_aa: CASSLTALREQYF
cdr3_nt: TGCGCCAGCAGCTTGACCGCTCTGAGAGAGCAGTACTTC

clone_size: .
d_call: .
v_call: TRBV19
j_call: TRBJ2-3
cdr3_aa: CASSARDTDTQYF
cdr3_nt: TGTGCCAGTAGTGCCCGGGACACAGATACGCAGTATTTT

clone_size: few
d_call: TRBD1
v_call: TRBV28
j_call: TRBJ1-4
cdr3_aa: CASSVDRGEKLFF
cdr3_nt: TGTGCCAGCAGTGTGGACAGGGGGGAAAAACTGTTTTTT

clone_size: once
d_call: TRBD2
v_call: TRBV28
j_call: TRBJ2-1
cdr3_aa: CASSSVVGRASSHYNEQFF
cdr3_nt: TGTGCCAGCAGTTCTGTTGTGGGGAGGGCTAGTTCCCACTACAATGAGCAGTTCTTC

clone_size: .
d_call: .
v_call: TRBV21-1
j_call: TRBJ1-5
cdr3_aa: CASSKGQDGHNQPQHF
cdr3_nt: TGTGCCAGCAGCAAAGGACAGGACGGCCACAATCAGCCCCAGCATTTT

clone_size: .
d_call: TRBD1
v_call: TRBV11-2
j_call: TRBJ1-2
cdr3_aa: CASSLGSAGGYGYTF
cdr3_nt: TGTGCCAGCAGCTTAGGTTCGGCAGGGGGCTATGGCTACACCTTC

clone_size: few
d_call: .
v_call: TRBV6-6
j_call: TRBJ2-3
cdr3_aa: CASSYRENTQYF
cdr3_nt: TGTGCCAGCAGTTACCGGGAAAATACGCAGTATTTT

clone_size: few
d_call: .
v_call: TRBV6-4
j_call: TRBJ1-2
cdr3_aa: CASSAGSDYGYTF
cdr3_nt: TGTGCCAGCAGTGCGGGGTCGGACTATGGCTACACCTTC

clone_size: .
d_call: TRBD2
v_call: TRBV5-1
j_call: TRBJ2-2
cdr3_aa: CASSLSLAGGSGELFF
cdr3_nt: TGCGCCAGCAGCTTGTCTCTAGCGGGAGGAAGCGGGGAGCTGTTTTTT

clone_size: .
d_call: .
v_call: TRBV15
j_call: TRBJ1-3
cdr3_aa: CATSRAQGYVPRNTIYF
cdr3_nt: TGTGCCACCAGCAGAGCCCAGGGTTATGTACCTAGAAACACCATATATTTT

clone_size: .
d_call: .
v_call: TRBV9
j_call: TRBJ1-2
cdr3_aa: CASSVGSGDVYTF
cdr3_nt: TGTGCCAGCAGCGTAGGAAGCGGGGATGTCTACACCTTC

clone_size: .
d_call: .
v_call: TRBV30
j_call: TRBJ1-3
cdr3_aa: CASPNLVPSSGNTIYF
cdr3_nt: TGTGCCTCACCTAACCTCGTACCAAGCTCTGGAAACACCATATATTTT

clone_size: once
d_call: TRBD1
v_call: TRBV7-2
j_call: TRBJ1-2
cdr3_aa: CASSFGGQASGDGYTF
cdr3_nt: TGTGCCAGCAGCTTTGGGGGACAGGCCAGTGGGGATGGCTACACCTTC

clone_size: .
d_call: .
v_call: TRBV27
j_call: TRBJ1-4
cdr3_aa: CASSPNRANEKLFF
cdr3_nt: TGTGCCAGCAGTCCAAACAGGGCCAATGAAAAACTGTTTTTT

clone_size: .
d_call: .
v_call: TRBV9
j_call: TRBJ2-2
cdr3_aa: CASSVGEETSLTGELFF
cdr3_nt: TGTGCCAGCAGCGTAGGGGAGGAGACTAGTCTCACCGGGGAGCTGTTTTTT

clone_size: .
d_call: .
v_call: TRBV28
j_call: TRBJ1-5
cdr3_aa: CASSLYPGLQPQHF
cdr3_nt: TGTGCCAGCAGTTTATATCCCGGACTTCAGCCCCAGCATTTT

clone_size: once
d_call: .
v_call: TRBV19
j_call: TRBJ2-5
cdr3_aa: CASSKRLEETQYF
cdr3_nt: TGTGCCAGTAGTAAAAGGCTAGAAGAGACCCAGTACTTC

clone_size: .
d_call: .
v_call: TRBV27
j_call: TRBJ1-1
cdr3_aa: CASSLLREGTEAFF
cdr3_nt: TGTGCCAGCAGTTTATTGAGGGAGGGAACAGAAGCTTTCTTT

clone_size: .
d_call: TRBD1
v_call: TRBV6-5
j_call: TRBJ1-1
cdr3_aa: CASRDRGQNTEAFF
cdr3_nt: TGTGCCAGCAGAGACAGGGGACAGAACACTGAAGCTTTCTTT

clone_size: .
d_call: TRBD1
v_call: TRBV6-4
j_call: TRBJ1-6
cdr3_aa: CASRPDRVGSPLHF
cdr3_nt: TGTGCCAGCAGACCGGACAGGGTTGGCTCACCCCTCCACTTT

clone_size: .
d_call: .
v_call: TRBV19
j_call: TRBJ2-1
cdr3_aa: CASGGPYNEQFF
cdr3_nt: TGTGCCAGTGGAGGGCCCTACAATGAGCAGTTCTTC

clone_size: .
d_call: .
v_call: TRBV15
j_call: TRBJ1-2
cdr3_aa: CATSSDVEGWNYGYTF
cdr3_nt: TGTGCCACCAGCAGCGACGTGGAGGGGTGGAACTATGGCTACACCTTC

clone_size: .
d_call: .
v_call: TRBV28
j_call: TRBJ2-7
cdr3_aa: CASLDRYHEQYF
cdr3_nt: TGTGCCAGCCTCGACAGGTACCACGAGCAGTACTTC

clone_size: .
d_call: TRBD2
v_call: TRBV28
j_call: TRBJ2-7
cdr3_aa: CASHISGLAAEQYF
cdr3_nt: TGTGCCAGCCACATCTCGGGACTAGCAGCCGAGCAGTACTTC

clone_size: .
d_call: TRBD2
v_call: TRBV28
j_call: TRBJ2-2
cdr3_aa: CASSLSDWPSGIFTGELFF
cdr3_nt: TGTGCCAGCAGTTTATCCGATTGGCCTAGCGGGATTTTCACCGGGGAGCTGTTTTTT

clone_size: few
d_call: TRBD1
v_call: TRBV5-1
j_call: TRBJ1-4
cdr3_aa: CASRDRDNEKLFF
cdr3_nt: TGCGCCAGCAGGGACAGGGATAATGAAAAACTGTTTTTT

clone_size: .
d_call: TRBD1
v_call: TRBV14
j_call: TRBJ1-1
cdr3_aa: CASSGTGDTEAFF
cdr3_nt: TGTGCCAGCAGTGGGACAGGGGACACTGAAGCTTTCTTT

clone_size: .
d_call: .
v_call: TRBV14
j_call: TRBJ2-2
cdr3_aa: CASSQAGFFTGELFF
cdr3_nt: TGTGCCAGCAGCCAAGCAGGGTTTTTCACCGGGGAGCTGTTTTTT

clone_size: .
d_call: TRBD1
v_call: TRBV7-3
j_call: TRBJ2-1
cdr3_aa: CASSPLGQGPDGEQFF
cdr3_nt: TGTGCCAGCAGCCCTCTCGGACAGGGCCCTGATGGTGAGCAGTTCTTC

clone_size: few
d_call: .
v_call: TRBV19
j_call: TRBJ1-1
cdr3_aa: CASSKEDILAVAFF
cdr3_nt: TGTGCCAGTAGTAAGGAGGACATTCTAGCGGTCGCTTTCTTT

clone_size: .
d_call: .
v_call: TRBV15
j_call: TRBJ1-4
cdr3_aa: CATSRDLGANEKLFF
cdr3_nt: TGTGCCACCAGCAGAGATCTGGGCGCTAATGAAAAACTGTTTTTT

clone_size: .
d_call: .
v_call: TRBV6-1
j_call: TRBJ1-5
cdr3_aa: CASSEGAGFNQPQHF
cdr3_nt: TGTGCCAGCAGTGAAGGGGCAGGGTTTAATCAGCCCCAGCATTTT

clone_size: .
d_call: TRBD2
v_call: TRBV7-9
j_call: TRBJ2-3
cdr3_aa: CASSNSGDLTDTQYF
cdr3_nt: TGTGCCAGCAGCAATAGCGGGGACCTCACAGATACGCAGTATTTT

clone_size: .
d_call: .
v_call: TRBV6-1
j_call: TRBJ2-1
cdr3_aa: CASIQSRALNEQFF
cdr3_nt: TGTGCCAGCATTCAATCGCGAGCACTAAATGAGCAGTTCTTC

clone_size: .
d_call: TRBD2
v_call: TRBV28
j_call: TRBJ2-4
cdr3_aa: CASSRVSGGTLAKNIQYF
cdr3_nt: TGTGCCAGCAGCCGCGTCAGCGGGGGGACCTTAGCCAAAAACATTCAGTACTTC

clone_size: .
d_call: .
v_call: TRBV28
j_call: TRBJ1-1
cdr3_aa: CASSLSIQVLGEAFF
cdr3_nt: TGTGCCAGCAGTTTATCCATACAGGTGTTGGGTGAAGCTTTCTTT

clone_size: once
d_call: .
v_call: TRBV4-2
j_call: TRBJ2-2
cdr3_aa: CASSQSAGRLGGELFF
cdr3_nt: TGTGCCAGCAGCCAGTCCGCAGGGCGGTTGGGCGGGGAGCTGTTTTTT

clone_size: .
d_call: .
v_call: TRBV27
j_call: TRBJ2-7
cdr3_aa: CASGPPGYFDEQYF
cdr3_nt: TGTGCCAGCGGTCCCCCGGGGTACTTCGACGAGCAGTACTTC

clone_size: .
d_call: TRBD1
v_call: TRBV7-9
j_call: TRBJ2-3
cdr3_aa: CASSEYGQGVADTQYF
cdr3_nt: TGTGCCAGCAGCGAGTATGGACAGGGGGTGGCAGATACGCAGTATTTT

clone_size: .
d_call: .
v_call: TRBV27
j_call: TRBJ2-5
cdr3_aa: CASSRRGGQETQYF
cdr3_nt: TGTGCCAGCAGTAGGAGAGGTGGGCAAGAGACCCAGTACTTC

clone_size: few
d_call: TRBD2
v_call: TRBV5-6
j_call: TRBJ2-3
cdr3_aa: CASSLGRTSRRTDTQYF
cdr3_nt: TGTGCCAGCAGCTTAGGGAGGACTAGCAGACGCACAGATACGCAGTATTTT

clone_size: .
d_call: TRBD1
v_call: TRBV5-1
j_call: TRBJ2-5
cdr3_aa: CASSLSGQGKETQYF
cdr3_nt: TGCGCCAGCAGCCTCTCTGGACAGGGCAAAGAGACCCAGTACTTC

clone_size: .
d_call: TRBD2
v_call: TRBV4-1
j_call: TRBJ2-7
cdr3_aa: CASSQVTSVSYEQYF
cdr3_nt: TGCGCCAGCAGCCAAGTTACTAGCGTCTCCTACGAGCAGTACTTC

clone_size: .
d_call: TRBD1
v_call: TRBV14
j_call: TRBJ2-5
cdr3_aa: CASSAQGKGTQYF
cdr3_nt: TGTGCCAGCAGCGCACAGGGGAAGGGGACCCAGTACTTC

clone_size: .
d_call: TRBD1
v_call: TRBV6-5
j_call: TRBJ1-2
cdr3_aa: CASSPGTGFGYTF
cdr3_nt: TGTGCCAGCAGTCCCGGGACAGGGTTTGGCTACACCTTC

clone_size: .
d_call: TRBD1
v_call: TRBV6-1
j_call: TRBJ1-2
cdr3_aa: CASRNPRGMFGYTF
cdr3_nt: TGTGCCAGCAGGAACCCCAGGGGGATGTTTGGCTACACCTTC

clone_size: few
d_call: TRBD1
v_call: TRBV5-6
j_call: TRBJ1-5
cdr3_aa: CASSGGQGHQPQHF
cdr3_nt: TGTGCCAGCAGCGGGGGACAGGGGCATCAGCCCCAGCATTTT

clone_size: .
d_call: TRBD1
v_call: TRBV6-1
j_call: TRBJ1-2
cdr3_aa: CASTNNRGLGYTF
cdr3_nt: TGTGCCAGCACCAACAACAGGGGCCTTGGCTACACCTTC